A single sample gave rise to the 17 T cell receptor beta chains below, sequenced in a study of T cell responses to AZD1222 COVID-19 vaccine (dated by TCRdb to the early 2020s). Library creation used the immunoSEQ multiplex PCR assay. Drawn from immuneACCESS, this table holds only the in-frame rearrangements with V and J called that TCRdb kept. Clones are partly lost; checked studies trace under half to an unresolved V gene and leave the rest unexplained. For this sample there are over 100,000 clones; around 90% appear just once. Over 6.5% of the sample comes from the top ten. The time point label of this sample denotes: baseline before first vaccination. The input for sequencing was peripheral blood, taken on day 0 of AZD1222 vaccination. The origin of the receptors is an adult in good health.

The chain is built from TRBV29-1 and TRBJ1-2; possibly TRBD1 for D (6 bases). CDR3 size: 16 residues. Trimming pared 0 bases from V and 4 bases from J, leaving 18 bases between. Germline loops: CDR1 SQVTM, CDR2 ANQGSEA. The CDR3 region is CSVEDPIGTGTYGYTF. The DNA for the CDR3 is TGCAGCGTTGAAGATCCAATTGGCACAGGGACCTATGGCTACACCTTC.

The chain uses TRBV3-1 (or the pseudogene TRBV3-2) and TRBJ2-1, with TRBD1 as a possible D gene (6 bases). The CDR3 is made up of 16 amino acids. Per germline, CDR1 LGHDT and CDR2 YNNKEL (reference sequence). V was clipped by 4 bases and J by 0 bases, with 13 bases between them. In DNA form, the CDR3 reads TGTGCCAGCAGCCTAACAGGGACACCCTCCTACAATGAGCAGTTCTTC. Its protein is CASSLTGTPSYNEQFF.

The CDR3 DNA sequence: TGTGCCATCAAGCTAGGCGCCCGGAGCACTGAAGCTTTCTTT. Amino acids: CAIKLGARSTEAFF. The chain links TRBV10-3 to TRBJ1-1; D remains unclear. Germline CDR1 ENHRY, CDR2 SYGVKD. The CDR3 totals 14 residues. Trimming shortened V by 7 bases and J by 4 bases, and 16 bases separated the two germline ends.

V is TRBV7-9 and J is TRBJ1-3; no reliable D call. V was cut by 0 bases and J by 6 bases, with 6 bases left in between. The CDR3 has 13 amino acids. Germline V CDR1 and CDR2: SEHNR, FQNEAQ (reference sequence). DNA for the CDR3: TGTGCCAGCAGCTTAGCGGGCGAAAACACCATATATTTT. It specifies CASSLAGENTIYF.

A single count supports this clone. The rearrangement joins TRBV3-1 (or the pseudogene TRBV3-2) to TRBJ1-3; no clear D. Germline lookup yields CDR1 LGHDT and CDR2 YNNKEL (reference sequence). CDR3 length: 17 residues. V shed 0 bases and J shed 1 base, with 13 bases lying between them. This CDR3 reads CASSQDRSSASGNTIYF. In DNA, the CDR3 is TGTGCCAGCAGCCAAGATCGAAGTTCCGCTTCTGGAAACACCATATATTTT.

The chain has TRBV19 and TRBJ2-1; maybe TRBD1 (6 bases). V dropped 9 bases and J dropped 0 bases, with 18 bases sitting between them. The CDR3 runs 16 residues. Germline lookup yields CDR1 LNHDA and CDR2 SQIVND (reference sequence). In DNA form, the CDR3 reads TGTGCCAGCCAAGTTGACAGGTTCAGCTCCTACAATGAGCAGTTCTTC. It is translated as CASQVDRFSSYNEQFF. Supplemented by reference TRBV19 and TRBJ2-1, the full variable domain reads DGGITQSPKYLFRKEGQNVTLSCEQNLNHDAMYWYRQDPGQGLRLIYYSQIVNDFQKGDIAEGYSVSREKKESFPLTVTSAQKNPTAFYLCASQVDRFSSYNEQFFGPGTRLTVL.

This chain uses TRBV19 with TRBJ1-5; D ambiguous. There are 13 residues in the CDR3. CDR1 and CDR2 (germline): LNHDA, SQIVND (reference sequence). Trimming stripped 6 bases from V and 3 bases from J, with 9 bases between. The chain's CDR3 is CASSVDYNQPQHF. The CDR3 DNA is TGTGCCAGTAGCGTTGACTACAATCAGCCCCAGCATTTT. The full variable domain, with the rest looked up from reference TRBV19 and TRBJ1-5, is DGGITQSPKYLFRKEGQNVTLSCEQNLNHDAMYWYRQDPGQGLRLIYYSQIVNDFQKGDIAEGYSVSREKKESFPLTVTSAQKNPTAFYLCASSVDYNQPQHFGDGTRLSIL.

The rearrangement links TRBV5-1 to TRBJ1-1, with 9 bases fitting TRBD1. This CDR3 comprises 16 residues. In germline, CDR1 is SGHRS, CDR2 YFSETQ. V dropped 2 bases and J dropped 5; count of bases not matched to a gene: 10. As DNA, the CDR3 is TGCGCCAGCAGCTTAACAGGGGGCCGAAGGATGACTGAAGCTTTCTTT. Its translation: CASSLTGGRRMTEAFF.

The CDR3 region has the DNA TGTGCCAGCAGCTTAGCGGGGCCCACCTATGGCTACACCTTC. As protein: CASSLAGPTYGYTF. The rearrangement uses TRBV7-2 and TRBJ1-2; possible D gene TRBD1, 5 bases. CDR1 is SGHTA and CDR2 is FQGNSA in the germline V gene. This CDR3 has 14 residues. Deletions cut 0 bases from V and 4 bases from J, with 9 bases between.

The J gene is TRBJ1-4, the V gene TRBV4-1; 9 positions agree with TRBD1. With V trimmed by 5 bases and J by 7 bases, 8 bases remained unmatched. Per germline, CDR1 MGHRA and CDR2 YSYEKL. This CDR3 contains 15 residues. The DNA for the CDR3 is TGCGCCAGCAGCAGTTACAGGGGGCAGGGTGAAAAACTGTTTTTT. Protein: CASSSYRGQGEKLFF.

The CDR3 loop is CASSPQPNTGELFF. CDR3 sequence (DNA): TGTGCCAGCTCGCCCCAGCCGAACACCGGGGAGCTGTTTTTT. This chain joins TRBV9 and TRBJ2-2; no firm D call. Germline CDR1 reads SGDLS; CDR2 reads YYNGEE. V was trimmed by 7 bases and J by 0 bases, leaving 10 bases between them. The CDR3 length is 14 residues.

CDR3 DNA sequence: TGTGCCAGCAGGCATCGCGATGAGCAGTTCTTC. Translating it yields CASRHRDEQFF. This rearrangement joins TRBV12-3 or TRBV12-4 to TRBJ2-1, with unresolved D. The ends were cut back, 6 bases at V and 8 bases at J, with 8 bases in the middle. The CDR3 extends over 11 amino acids.

The genes are TRBV30 and TRBJ1-1; 9 bases fit TRBD1. V shed 3 bases and J 5 bases; nucleotides not matched to a gene: 7. Germline values: CDR1 GTSNPN, CDR2 SVGIG (reference sequence). CDR3 length: 14 amino acids. The CDR3 loop reads CAWSLGQGWTEAFF. The CDR3 DNA reads TGTGCCTGGAGCCTCGGACAGGGGTGGACTGAAGCTTTCTTT.

Note on this clone: The junction and the germline gene differ at one end; a read error may be behind it. This chain links TRBV27 with TRBJ1-2; D unclear. This CDR3 comprises 15 residues. Germline lookup yields CDR1 MNHEY and CDR2 SMNVEV (reference sequence). CDR3 sequence (DNA): TGTGCCAGCACTAGAATCGGCGGCCAGACCTATGACTACACCTTC. It yields the protein CASTRIGGQTYDYTF.

This clone appeared once. This chain connects TRBV5-8 to TRBJ1-5; 8 bases are shared with TRBD1. The V and J ends lost 0 bases and 6 bases, in that order; junction bases with no gene match: 5. Germline CDR1 is SGHTS and CDR2 is YDEGEE. This CDR3 is 15 amino acids long. The CDR3 here is CASSLETGATQPQHF. In nucleotides, the CDR3 is TGTGCCAGCAGCTTGGAGACAGGGGCCACTCAGCCCCAGCATTTT.

The chain carries TRBV7-8 and TRBJ1-1; D is perhaps TRBD1 (5 bases). V was trimmed by 6 bases and J by 4 bases, leaving 15 bases between them. Per the germline V gene, CDR1 is SGHVS and CDR2 is FQNEAQ. This CDR3 comprises 14 residues. CDR3 loop: CASSIDSRSTEAFF. CDR3 DNA: TGTGCCAGCAGTATCGACAGTCGGAGCACTGAAGCTTTCTTT.

J is TRBJ1-1 and V is TRBV6-5, with 12 bases fitting TRBD1. Per germline, CDR1 MNHEY and CDR2 SVGAGI. The ends lost 0 bases at V and 11 bases at J; junction bases unmatched: 10. This CDR3 contains 16 residues. CDR3 nucleotide sequence: TGTGCCAGCAGTTACTCGCTTGGGACAGGGGGCGCAGGGGCTTTCTTT. It translates to CASSYSLGTGGAGAFF.